The source of this T cell receptor (beta chain) is a study of T cell repertoires in cytomegalovirus infection. Study overall: Through public TCR beta signatures, both CMV infection and matching HLA type were indicated. Study-wide results and caveats: Predominance within the ex vivo response was attributable to HLA-C-restricted CMV-specific TCR beta clonotypes.

This CDR3 region has 16 residues. Germline CDR1 reads MDHEN; CDR2 reads SYDVKM. V lost 3 bases, J lost 7 bases, and 10 bases stayed unmatched. This clonotype turned up a few times. Its antigen is currently unknown. One entry per CDR3 protein, called by TCRdb with MiXCR from the reads. Of more than 400,000 distinct CDR3 sequences listed, around a quarter were seen once; the top ten hold roughly 13%. This chain links TRBV28 with TRBJ1-5, with 9 bases that match TRBD1. This clonotype was obtained from a human donor in good health (CMV status not recorded). Some clones in this sample may be carry-over from other donors' samples. Sequenced: PBMCs. CDR3 region: CASSFAGTGLWQPQHF. In DNA, the CDR3 is TGTGCCAGCAGTTTCGCCGGGACAGGGTTGTGGCAGCCCCAGCATTTT.